This passage covers 10 T cell receptor beta chains from one sample sequenced in a study of blood T cell repertoires in COVID-19. The repertoire was sequenced with immunoSEQ multiplex PCR; TCRdb's copy has only in-frame clones and lacks some. The sample carries some 200,000 clones, 94% recorded once. The sample comprised peripheral blood. Receptors were obtained from a man between 25 and 39 years old with COVID-19, enrolled during active disease.

The chain employs TRBV5-6 and TRBJ1-5; tentative D call: TRBD1 (6 bases). CDR1 SGHDT and CDR2 YYEEEE come from the germline V gene. There are 15 residues in the CDR3. Trimming left V 1 base short and J 1 base short, with 9 bases between. Here the CDR3 reads CASSLWTVSNQPQHF. The CDR3 nucleotides read TGTGCCAGCAGCTTGTGGACAGTGAGCAATCAGCCCCAGCATTTT.

This clone was seen a single time. The V call is TRBV18, the J call TRBJ1-1, with D unclear. The CDR3 covers 12 residues. From germline, CDR1 is KGHSH and CDR2 LQKENI. V lost 3 bases, J lost 10 bases, and 12 bases lay in between. The CDR3 protein is CASSPPTLTAFF. The CDR3 DNA reads as TGTGCCAGCTCACCCCCTACCCTAACAGCTTTCTTT.

The chain links TRBV11-2 to TRBJ1-2; D is perhaps TRBD1 (5 bases). This CDR3 is built from 11 residues. Germline-derived CDR1 and CDR2 are SGHAT and FQNNGV. The V and J ends lost 4 bases and 6 bases respectively, with 6 bases between them. CDR3 in DNA: TGTGCCAGCAGCTCGGGGGATGGCTACACCTTC. Translation: CASSSGDGYTF.

The chain joins TRBV6-5 to TRBJ1-6; D might be TRBD1 (5 bases). V lost 7 bases to trimming and J lost 9 bases, with 13 bases between them. Germline assignment: CDR1 MNHEY and CDR2 SVGAGI. This CDR3 has 13 amino acids. The CDR3 spells CASTKGRASPLHF. CDR3 nucleotide sequence: TGTGCCAGCACCAAGGGGAGGGCTTCACCCCTCCACTTT.

V gene TRBV4-1 combines with J gene TRBJ1-5, with D possibly matching TRBD1 (6 bases). CDR3 size: 17 residues. Germline CDR1 reads MGHRA; CDR2 reads YSYEKL. The V and J ends lost 1 base and 6 bases respectively, with 19 bases between them. The CDR3 region is CASSQVPGARVSQPQHF. In DNA form, the CDR3 reads TGCGCCAGCAGCCAAGTACCAGGGGCGCGGGTATCTCAGCCCCAGCATTTT.

V and J are TRBV21-1 and TRBJ1-3; TRBD1 is the table's D call, not checked against the DNA. TRBV21-1 counts as a pseudogene. The CDR3 covers 16 residues. This chain's CDR3 is CARVLGTPDSGNTIYF. Here the CDR3 DNA reads TGTGCCAGGGTATTAGGGACACCAGATTCTGGAAACACCATATATTTT.

V is TRBV27 and J is TRBJ2-7, with TRBD2 matching 14 bases. Looked up from germline, CDR1 is MNHEY and CDR2 is SMNVEV (reference sequence). The CDR3 covers 16 residues. V dropped 1 base and J dropped 7; count of bases not matched to a gene: 6. The CDR3 is CASSLLGTSGGNEQYF. CDR3 coding DNA: TGTGCCAGCAGTTTATTAGGGACTAGCGGGGGTAATGAGCAGTACTTC.

V gene TRBV9 combines with J gene TRBJ2-2, with 8 bases fitting TRBD2. CDR3 length: 15 amino acids. Germline CDR1 and CDR2: SGDLS and YYNGEE. J lost 5 bases, V lost 4 bases, and 7 bases had no gene match. The CDR3 is CASSPGGRRTGELFF. CDR3 DNA sequence: TGTGCCAGCAGCCCGGGGGGGAGGAGAACCGGGGAGCTGTTTTTT. Using reference TRBV9 and TRBJ2-2 for the parts outside the CDR3, the full variable domain is DSGVTQTPKHLITATGQRVTLRCSPRSGDLSVYWYQQSLDQGLQFLIQYYNGEERAKGNILERFSAQQFPDLHSELNLSSLELGDSALYFCASSPGGRRTGELFFGEGSRLTVL.

About this clone itself: The sample contains more than one DNA sequence encoding this CDR3. V and J are TRBV3-1 (or the pseudogene TRBV3-2) and TRBJ1-2; D gene unclear. Germline values: CDR1 LGHDT, CDR2 YNNKEL (reference sequence). The CDR3 sequence is 12 residues long. Between the trimmed V and J ends, which lost 1 base and 8 bases, there was a span of 8 bases. DNA of the CDR3: TGTGCCAGCAGCCAAGGTCAGAACGGCTACACCTTC. Translated: CASSQGQNGYTF.

The chain is built from TRBV6-5 and TRBJ1-5; the D is unclear. The germline V and J ends were trimmed by 7 bases and 4 bases, with 11 bases remaining between them. This CDR3 is 13 amino acids long. Germline V gives CDR1 MNHEY, CDR2 SVGAGI. The CDR3 spells CASINSQNQPQHF. Here the CDR3 DNA reads TGTGCCAGCATTAACAGCCAGAATCAGCCCCAGCATTTT.